The T cell receptor beta chain described here comes from a study of cytomegalovirus exposure and HLA in healthy donors. As for the study in general: Out of about 360 genotyped donors, roughly 83% belonged to the Caucasian-associated ancestry cluster. Study-level points and caveats: A later analysis showed TCR association rates differing by HLA locus, peaking at DRB1 and lowest at HLA-C. Association of a missense DCLRE1C variant with TCR beta V- and J-gene trimming was reported in a later analysis.

In this sample, this clone turned up a few times. Its antigen is not known. Germline CDR1 SGHDT, CDR2 YYEEEE. The CDR3 loop spans 14 amino acids. V was shortened by 6 bases and J by 8 bases, with 20 bases between the two germline ends. In the PCR, 60 Vbeta and 13 Jbeta primers were used. The table came from immunoSEQ multiplex PCR; TCRdb's copy has only in-frame clones and leaves some out. Altogether approximately 170,000 clones are present, 55% to 80% being singletons, with the ten largest covering around 4.3%. The chain links TRBV5-6 to TRBJ1-2; a weak D match, TRBD1 (5 bases). The sample consisted of PBMCs. This sequence was found in a woman between 18 and 29 years old in good health and CMV-seropositive. CDR3 in DNA: TGTGCCAGCACCCCCCCGATCGGGGGAAGAGGCTACACCTTC. This gives the protein CASTPPIGGRGYTF.